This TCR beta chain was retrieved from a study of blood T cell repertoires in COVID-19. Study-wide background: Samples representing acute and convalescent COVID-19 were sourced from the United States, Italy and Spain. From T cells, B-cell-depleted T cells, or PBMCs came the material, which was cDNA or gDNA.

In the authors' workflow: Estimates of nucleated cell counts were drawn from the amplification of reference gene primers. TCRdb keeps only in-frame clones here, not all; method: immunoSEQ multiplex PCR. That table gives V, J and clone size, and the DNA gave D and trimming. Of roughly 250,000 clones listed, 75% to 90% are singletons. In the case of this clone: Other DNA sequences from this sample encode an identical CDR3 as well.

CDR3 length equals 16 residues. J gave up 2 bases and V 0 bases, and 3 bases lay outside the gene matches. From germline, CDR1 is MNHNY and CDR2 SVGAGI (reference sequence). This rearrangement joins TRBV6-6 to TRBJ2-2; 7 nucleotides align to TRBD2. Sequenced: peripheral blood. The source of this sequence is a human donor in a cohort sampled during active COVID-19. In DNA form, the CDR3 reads TGTGCCAGCAGTTACTCGGGCGGGGGAAACACCGGGGAGCTGTTTTTT. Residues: CASSYSGGGNTGELFF.